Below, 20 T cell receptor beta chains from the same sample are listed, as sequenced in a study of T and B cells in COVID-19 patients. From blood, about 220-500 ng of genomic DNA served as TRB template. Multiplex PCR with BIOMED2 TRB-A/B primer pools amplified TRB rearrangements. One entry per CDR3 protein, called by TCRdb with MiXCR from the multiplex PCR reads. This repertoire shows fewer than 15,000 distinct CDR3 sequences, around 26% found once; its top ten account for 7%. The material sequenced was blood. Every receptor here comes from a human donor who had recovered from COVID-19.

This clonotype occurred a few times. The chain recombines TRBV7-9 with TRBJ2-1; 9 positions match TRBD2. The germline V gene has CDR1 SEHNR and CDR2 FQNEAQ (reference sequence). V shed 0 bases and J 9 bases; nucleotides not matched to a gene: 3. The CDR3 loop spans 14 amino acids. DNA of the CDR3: TGTGCCAGCAGCTTAGCTCTTAGCGGGGGTGAGCAGTTCTTC. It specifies CASSLALSGGEQFF.

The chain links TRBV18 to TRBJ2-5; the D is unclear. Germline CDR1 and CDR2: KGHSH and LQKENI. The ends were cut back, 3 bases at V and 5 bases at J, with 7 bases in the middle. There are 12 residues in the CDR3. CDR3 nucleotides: TGTGCCAGCTCACCGGGTTCGGAGACCCAGTACTTC. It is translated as CASSPGSETQYF. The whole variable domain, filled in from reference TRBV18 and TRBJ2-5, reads NAGVMQNPRHLVRRRGQEARLRCSPMKGHSHVYWYRQLPEEGLKFMVYLQKENIIDESGMPKERFSAEFPKEGPSILRIQQVVRGDSAAYFCASSPGSETQYFGPGTRLLVL.

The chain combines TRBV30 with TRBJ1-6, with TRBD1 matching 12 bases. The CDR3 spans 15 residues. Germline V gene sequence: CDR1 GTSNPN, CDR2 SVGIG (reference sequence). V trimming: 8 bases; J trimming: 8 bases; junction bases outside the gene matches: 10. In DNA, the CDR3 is TGTGCCGGACACGGGACAGGGGGCGGGGATTCACCCCTCCACTTT. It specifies CAGHGTGGGDSPLHF.

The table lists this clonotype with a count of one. The CDR3 is CASSISGGTGELFF. For the CDR3, the DNA is TGTGCCAGTAGTATATCGGGGGGCACCGGGGAGCTGTTTTTT. The V and J genes are TRBV19 and TRBJ2-2; TRBD2 agrees at 7 bases. Germline-derived CDR1 and CDR2 are LNHDA and SQIVND (reference sequence). The V and J ends lost 2 bases and 4 bases, in that order; junction bases with no gene match: 1. The CDR3 is 14 amino acids.

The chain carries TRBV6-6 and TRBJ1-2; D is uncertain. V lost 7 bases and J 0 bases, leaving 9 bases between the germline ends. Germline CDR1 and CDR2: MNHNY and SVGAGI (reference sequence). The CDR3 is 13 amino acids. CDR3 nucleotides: TGTGCCAGCACGAGGTGGGCTAACTATGGCTACACCTTC. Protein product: CASTRWANYGYTF.

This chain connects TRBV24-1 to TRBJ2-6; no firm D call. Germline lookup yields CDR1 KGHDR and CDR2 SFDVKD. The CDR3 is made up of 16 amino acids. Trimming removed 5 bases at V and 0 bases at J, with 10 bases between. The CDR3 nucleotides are TGTGCCACCAGTGGGACGGGCCCCTCTGGGGCCAACGTCCTGACTTTC. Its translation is CATSGTGPSGANVLTF.

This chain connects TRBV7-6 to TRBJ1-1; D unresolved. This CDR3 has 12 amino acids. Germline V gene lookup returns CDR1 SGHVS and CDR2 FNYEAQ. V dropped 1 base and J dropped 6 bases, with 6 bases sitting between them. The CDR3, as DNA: TGTGCCAGCAGCTTAGGCGGCGCTGAAGCTTTCTTT. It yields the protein CASSLGGAEAFF.

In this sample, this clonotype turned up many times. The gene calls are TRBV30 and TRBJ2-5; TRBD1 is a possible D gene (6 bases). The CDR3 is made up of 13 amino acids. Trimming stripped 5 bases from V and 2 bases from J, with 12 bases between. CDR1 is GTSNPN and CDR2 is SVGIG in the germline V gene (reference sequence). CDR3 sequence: CAWVIGGQETQYF. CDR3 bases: TGTGCCTGGGTGATAGGGGGTCAAGAGACCCAGTACTTC. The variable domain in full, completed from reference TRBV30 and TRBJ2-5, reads SQTIHQWPATLVQPVGSPLSLECTVEGTSNPNLYWYRQAAGRGLQLLFYSVGIGQISSEVPQNLSASRPQDRQFILSSKKLLLSDSGFYLCAWVIGGQETQYFGPGTRLLVL.

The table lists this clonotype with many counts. The CDR3 protein is CSVEGVARGYTF. The CDR3, as DNA: TGCAGCGTTGAAGGGGTCGCTAGGGGCTACACCTTC. The chain links TRBV29-1 to TRBJ1-2; D not certain. The CDR3 runs to 12 residues. Germline V lookup: CDR1 SQVTM, CDR2 ANQGSEA. Trimming took off 1 base at V and 8 bases at J, with 11 bases between the two ends.

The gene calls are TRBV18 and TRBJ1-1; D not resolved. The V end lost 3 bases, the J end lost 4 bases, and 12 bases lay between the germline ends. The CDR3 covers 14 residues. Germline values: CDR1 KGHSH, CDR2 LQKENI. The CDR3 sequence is CASSPDIGRTEAFF. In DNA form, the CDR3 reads TGTGCCAGCTCACCCGATATAGGGCGCACTGAAGCTTTCTTT.

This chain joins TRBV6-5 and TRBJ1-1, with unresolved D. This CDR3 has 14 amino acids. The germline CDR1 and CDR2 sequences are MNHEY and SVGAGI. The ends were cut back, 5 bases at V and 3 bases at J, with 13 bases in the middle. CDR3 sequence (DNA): TGTGCCAGCAGTGAAGGTCGGCGATACACTGAAGCTTTCTTT. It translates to CASSEGRRYTEAFF.

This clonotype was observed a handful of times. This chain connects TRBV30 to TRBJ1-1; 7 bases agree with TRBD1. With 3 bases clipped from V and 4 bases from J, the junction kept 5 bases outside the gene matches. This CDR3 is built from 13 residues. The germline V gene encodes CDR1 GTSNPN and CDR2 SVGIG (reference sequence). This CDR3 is CAWSRQGGTEAFF. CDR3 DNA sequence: TGTGCCTGGAGCCGACAGGGCGGCACTGAAGCTTTCTTT. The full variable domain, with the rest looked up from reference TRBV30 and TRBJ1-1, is SQTIHQWPATLVQPVGSPLSLECTVEGTSNPNLYWYRQAAGRGLQLLFYSVGIGQISSEVPQNLSASRPQDRQFILSSKKLLLSDSGFYLCAWSRQGGTEAFFGQGTRLTVV.

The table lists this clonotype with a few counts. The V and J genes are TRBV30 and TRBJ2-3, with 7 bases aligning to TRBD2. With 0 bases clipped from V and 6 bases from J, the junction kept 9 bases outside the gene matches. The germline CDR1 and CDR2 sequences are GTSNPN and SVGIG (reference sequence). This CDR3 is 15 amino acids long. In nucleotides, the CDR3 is TGTGCCTGGAGTGTTTTGGGAGGGCCAGCGGATACGCAGTATTTT. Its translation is CAWSVLGGPADTQYF.

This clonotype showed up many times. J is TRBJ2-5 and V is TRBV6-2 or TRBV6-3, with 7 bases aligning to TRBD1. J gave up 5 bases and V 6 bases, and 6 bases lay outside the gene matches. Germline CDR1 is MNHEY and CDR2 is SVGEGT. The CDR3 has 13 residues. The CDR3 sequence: CASSLTGMETQYF. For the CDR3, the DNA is TGTGCCAGCAGCTTGACAGGGATGGAGACCCAGTACTTC.

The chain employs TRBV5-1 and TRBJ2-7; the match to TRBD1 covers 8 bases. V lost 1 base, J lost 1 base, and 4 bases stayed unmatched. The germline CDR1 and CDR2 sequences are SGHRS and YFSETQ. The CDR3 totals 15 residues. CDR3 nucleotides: TGCGCCAGCAGCTTGAGTCAGGGGGCTTCCTACGAGCAGTACTTC. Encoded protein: CASSLSQGASYEQYF.

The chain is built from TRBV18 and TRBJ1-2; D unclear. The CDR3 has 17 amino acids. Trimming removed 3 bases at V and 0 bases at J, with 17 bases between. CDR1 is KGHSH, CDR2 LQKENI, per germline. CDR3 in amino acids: CASSPNDRIQANYGYTF. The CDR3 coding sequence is TGTGCCAGCTCACCCAACGACCGGATCCAAGCTAACTATGGCTACACCTTC.

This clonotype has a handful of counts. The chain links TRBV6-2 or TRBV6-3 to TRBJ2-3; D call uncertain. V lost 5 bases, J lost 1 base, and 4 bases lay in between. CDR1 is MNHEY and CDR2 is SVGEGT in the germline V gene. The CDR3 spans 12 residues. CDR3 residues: CASSPRTDTQYF. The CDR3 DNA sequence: TGTGCCAGCAGTCCCCGCACAGATACGCAGTATTTT.

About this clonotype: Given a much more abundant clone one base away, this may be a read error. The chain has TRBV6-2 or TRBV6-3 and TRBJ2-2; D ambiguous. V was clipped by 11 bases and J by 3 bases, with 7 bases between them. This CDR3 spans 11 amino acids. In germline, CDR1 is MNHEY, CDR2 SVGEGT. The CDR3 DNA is TGTGCCGGCCGTCACACCGGGGAGCTGTTTTTT. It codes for CAGRHTGELFF.

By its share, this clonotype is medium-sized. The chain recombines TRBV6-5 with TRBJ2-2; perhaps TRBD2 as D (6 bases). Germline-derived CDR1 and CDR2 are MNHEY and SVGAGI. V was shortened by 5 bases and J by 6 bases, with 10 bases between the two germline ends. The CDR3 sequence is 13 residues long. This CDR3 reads CASSAGTSGELFF. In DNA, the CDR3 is TGTGCCAGCAGTGCCGGGACTTCCGGGGAGCTGTTTTTT.

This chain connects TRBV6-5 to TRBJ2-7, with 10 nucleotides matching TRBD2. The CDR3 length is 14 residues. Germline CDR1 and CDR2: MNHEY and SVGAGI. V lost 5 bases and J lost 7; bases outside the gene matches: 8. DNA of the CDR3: TGTGCCAGCAGTCAAAGCGGGGGGGCCAATGAGCAGTACTTC. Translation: CASSQSGGANEQYF.